This passage covers 15 T cell receptor beta chains from one sample sequenced in a study of T cells in Graves' hyperthyroidism and ophthalmopathy. Regions amplified from RNA transcripts were the TCR beta CDR3 regions. Carried out on the TCR CDR3, a first-round RT-PCR used the HTBI primer set. TCRdb re-derived calls from the multiplex PCR reads in MiXCR, one entry per CDR3 protein. The profile shows hundreds of thousands of distinct CDR3 sequences, 14% to 15% of them singletons. Sequencing was carried out using blood. The receptors stem from a woman aged 40 to 50 with Graves' ophthalmopathy.

This clonotype appeared many times. This chain uses TRBV7-8 with TRBJ1-1, with D uncertain. In germline, CDR1 is SGHVS, CDR2 FQNEAQ. This CDR3 is 14 amino acids long. With 1 base removed from V and 2 bases from J, the gap between germline ends came to 8 bases. The CDR3 loop is CASSLETGNTEAFF. CDR3 DNA: TGTGCCAGCAGCTTAGAGACGGGAAACACTGAAGCTTTCTTT.

This clonotype was recorded many times. The chain is built from TRBV19 and TRBJ2-7, with no clear D. The CDR3 covers 12 residues. Trimming pared 3 bases from V and 2 bases from J, leaving 5 bases between. Germline loops: CDR1 LNHDA, CDR2 SQIVND (reference sequence). CDR3 in DNA: TGTGCCAGTAGTATTGGAGCCTACGAGCAGTACTTC. This gives the protein CASSIGAYEQYF.

This clonotype occurred many times. The chain employs TRBV29-1 and TRBJ1-1; TRBD1 matches 8 bases. Per the germline V gene, CDR1 is SQVTM and CDR2 is ANQGSEA. V shed 4 bases and J 6 bases; nucleotides not matched to a gene: 4. CDR3 length: 12 residues. Here the CDR3 DNA reads TGCAGCGTTGGTGGGACAGGCCCTGAAGCTTTCTTT. Protein: CSVGGTGPEAFF.

This clonotype was recorded at least ten times. J is TRBJ2-2 and V is TRBV28; D gene unclear. The CDR3 has 13 residues. Germline V gene data show CDR1 as MDHEN and CDR2 as SYDVKM. The ends were cut back, 5 bases at V and 0 bases at J, with 4 bases in the middle. The CDR3 loop is CASSGANTGELFF. The CDR3, as DNA: TGTGCCAGCAGTGGAGCGAACACCGGGGAGCTGTTTTTT. The entire variable domain, with the rest obtained from reference TRBV28 and TRBJ2-2, is as follows: DVKVTQSSRYLVKRTGEKVFLECVQDMDHENMFWYRQDPGLGLRLIYFSYDVKMKEKGDIPEGYSVSREKKERFSLILESASTNQTSMYLCASSGANTGELFFGEGSRLTVL.

The DNA of the CDR3 is TGTGCCAGCAGCTCCCAGGGGAGACGAAGCACCTTC. As protein: CASSSQGRRSTF. The V and J genes are TRBV7-9 and TRBJ1-2; weak D call: TRBD1 (6 bases). The germline gives CDR1 SEHNR, CDR2 FQNEAQ (reference sequence). V dropped 4 bases and J dropped 13 bases, with 16 bases sitting between them. The CDR3 has 12 residues.

This clonotype was observed at least ten times. The CDR3 here is CSSWGGDGGYTF. CDR3 DNA: TGCAGCTCTTGGGGGGGCGATGGCGGCTACACCTTC. This sequence joins TRBV29-1 and TRBJ1-2, with D perhaps matching TRBD1 (6 bases). The CDR3 covers 12 residues. Germline-derived CDR1 and CDR2 are SQVTM and ANQGSEA. V gave up 8 bases and J gave up 8 bases, with 18 bases separating them.

Ten or more counts support this clonotype. Here the CDR3 DNA reads TGTGCCAGCAGCGTAGGGCAGGGGGCCGACGAGCAGTACTTC. It yields the protein CASSVGQGADEQYF. This sequence joins TRBV9 and TRBJ2-7; 8 bases map to TRBD1. Germline V gene lookup returns CDR1 SGDLS and CDR2 YYNGEE. V was pared by 0 bases and J by 5 bases, with 4 bases of the junction left unmatched. The CDR3 length is 14 residues.

This clonotype has ten or more counts. The chain links TRBV6-1 to TRBJ2-5; unclear D gene. V lost 2 bases to trimming and J lost 3 bases, with 10 bases between them. The CDR3 runs 14 residues. Germline V lookup: CDR1 MNHNS, CDR2 SASEGT. CDR3 bases: TGTGCCAGCAGTGAAAGTCCGGCCGAAGAGACCCAGTACTTC. Its protein product is CASSESPAEETQYF.

A note on this clonotype: A single base separates this from a much larger clone, so it may be a read error. Because it lacks the conserved phenylalanine or tryptophan at the end, this CDR3 is likely a read error. The V gene is TRBV30, the J gene TRBJ2-7, with TRBD2 matching over 10 bases. CDR1 GTSNPN and CDR2 SVGIG come from the germline V gene (reference sequence). The CDR3 extends over 14 amino acids. V was clipped by 2 bases and J by 4 bases; unmatched bases: 5. CDR3 coding DNA: TGTGCCTGGAGTTGGTCTAGCGGGAGTTACGAGCAGTACTCC. It translates to CAWSWSSGSYEQYS.

Points on this clonotype: One junction end does not reproduce the germline sequence, and a read error may be involved. The V and J genes are TRBV6-2 or TRBV6-3 and TRBJ2-6; D call uncertain. The CDR3 loop spans 12 amino acids. Germline assignment: CDR1 MNHEY and CDR2 SVGEGT. CDR3 protein: CASSNSANVLTF. The CDR3 DNA reads TGTGCCAGCAGTAACTCGGCCAACGTCCTGACTTTC.

This clonotype was recorded many times. The genes are TRBV11-3 and TRBJ1-1; D is unclear. Germline CDR1 and CDR2: SGHNT and YENEEA. This CDR3 has 14 amino acids. V gave up 2 bases and J gave up 1 base, with 8 bases separating them. The CDR3 coding sequence is TGTGCCAGCAGCTTATCGGCAGCGAACACTGAAGCTTTCTTT. Translated: CASSLSAANTEAFF. Using reference TRBV11-3 and TRBJ1-1 for the parts outside the CDR3, the full variable domain is EAGVVQSPRYKIIEKKQPVAFWCNPISGHNTLYWYLQNLGQGPELLIRYENEEAVDDSQLPKDRFSAERLKGVDSTLKIQPAELGDSAVYLCASSLSAANTEAFFGQGTRLTVV.

This clonotype has ten or more counts. The V gene is TRBV6-2 or TRBV6-3, the J gene TRBJ2-7, with D hard to call. Trimming took 3 bases from V and 9 from J, leaving 12 bases between them. CDR3 size: 12 residues. Germline values: CDR1 MNHEY, CDR2 SVGEGT. The CDR3 is CASSYSIIRQYF. In DNA form, the CDR3 reads TGTGCCAGCAGTTATTCCATCATACGGCAGTACTTC.

As for this clonotype: A read error is possible here, since a much larger clone lies one base away. The CDR3 ends on some other residue instead of the conserved phenylalanine or tryptophan, so this is likely a read error. Because the CDR3's place on the DNA is in doubt, the DNA is left out and the CDR3 is given as listed by TCRdb. The chain couples TRBV6-2 or TRBV6-3 to TRBJ2-7; the table's D gene call, TRBD1, was not cross checked with the DNA. CDR1 is MNHEY and CDR2 is SVGEGT in the germline V gene. The CDR3 has 13 residues if both end residues are counted. This CDR3 is CASSDVSGPGKYL.

This clonotype has a handful of counts. The chain uses TRBV20-1 and TRBJ1-2; perhaps TRBD1 as D (5 bases). CDR3 length: 12 amino acids. The germline V gene has CDR1 DFQATT and CDR2 SNEGSKA (reference sequence). V was trimmed by 4 bases and J by 8 bases, leaving 14 bases between them. CDR3 coding DNA: TGCAGTGCTACTACAGGCCCGCAAGGCTACACCTTC. It is translated as CSATTGPQGYTF.

This clonotype was seen a single time. The chain joins TRBV11-2 to TRBJ2-7; 9 bases align to TRBD2. CDR1 is SGHAT, CDR2 FQNNGV, per germline. V shed 4 bases and J 2 bases; nucleotides not matched to a gene: 12. This CDR3 contains 17 residues. For the CDR3, the DNA is TGTGCCAGCAGCTCAGTTGCTAGCGGGACGTTAACCTACGAGCAGTACTTC. This codes for CASSSVASGTLTYEQYF.